This TCR beta chain originates from a study of blood T cell repertoires in COVID-19. This clone has just one count. CDR3 size: 16 residues. The V segment lost 3 bases and the J segment 0 bases; nucleotides outside the gene matches: 7. CDR1 SGHAT and CDR2 FQNNGV come from the germline V gene. Recruits, aged roughly 18 to 95 years, lived in 24 US areas. Profiling relied on immunoSEQ multiplex PCR, and the TCRdb table lists in-frame clones only, not all of them. Of under 250,000 clones in the sample, about four fifths are singletons; the top ten hold under 1.5%. The sequencing input was PBMCs or T cells enriched from blood (not recorded which). The origin of this receptor is a woman between 40 and 50 years old with acute COVID-19. This rearrangement joins TRBV11-2 to TRBJ2-7; TRBD2 matches at 8 bases. This chain's CDR3 is CASSFSFAGGSYEQYF. CDR3 DNA sequence: TGTGCCAGCAGCTTTAGTTTCGCGGGGGGCTCCTACGAGCAGTACTTC. The entire variable domain, with the rest obtained from reference TRBV11-2 and TRBJ2-7, is as follows: EAGVAQSPRYKIIEKRQSVAFWCNPISGHATLYWYQQILGQGPKLLIQFQNNGVVDDSQLPKDRFSAERLKGVDSTLKIQPAKLEDSAVYLCASSFSFAGGSYEQYFGPGTRLTVT.